The entry that follows covers one TCR beta chain sequence. This clonotype was picked up a small number of times. Its antigen is still unknown. No much larger clone exists at a distance of one base, and base qualities are not known. Ficoll-Paque density gradient centrifugation was the method used to isolate PBMCs. This sample stems from a study of T-cell memory formation after mild COVID-19 (dated by TCRdb to the early 2020s). Regarding the study in general: TCR sequence clusters from the two donors were found to be largely donor specific. In two donors, T-cell clones that expanded and contracted after mild COVID-19 were tracked by sequencing TCRalpha and TCRbeta repertoires over time. Two young, previously healthy adult volunteers, one female and one male, were included in the cohort. Study-wide findings and limitations: Contracting CD4+ clones were found mainly in CM and EM memory subsets, while CD8+ clones were enriched in EMRA. The study included only a couple of mild cases, and larger cohorts that include severe cases with pre-infection samples were judged to be necessary. Some responding clones were detected in pre-infection memory, which suggested that pre-existing cross-reactive memory T cells had joined the SARS-CoV-2 response. Whether the second-wave clones peaking on day 37 were SARS-CoV-2 specific was not confirmed. Balanced CD4/CD8 phenotypes were observed for clones contracting from day 15 to 85, whereas a bias towards CD4+ was observed for a second wave of clones expanding from day 15 to 37.

CDR1 is given as MDHEN and CDR2 as SYDVKM, both from the germline V gene. The CDR3, from cysteine to phenylalanine, totals 14 residues. Of all the DNA, just the CDR3 is kept, 42 bases in frame from base 1. Here V drops 10 bases and J drops 5 bases, and the junction holds 12 bases not matched to any gene. Sequencing instrument: Illumina NovaSeq 6000. TCRalpha and TCRbeta cDNA libraries were built by 5'RACE with constant-segment primers, adding sample barcodes and unique molecular identifiers. RNA was extracted from every sample with Trizol reagent. Library amplification was performed in two PCR steps, and a second sample barcode and Illumina TruSeq adapters were introduced in the second step. The libraries were sequenced on an Illumina NovaSeq using 2 x 150 bp paired-end reads. Per the source publication's procedure: Demultiplexing of reads and collapsing into UMI-guided consensus sequences were performed with migec v1.2.7. With mixcr v2.1.11, UMI consensuses were aligned to TRA and TRB V and J templates and assembled into clonotypes. Clonotypes were classified as expanded or contracted when called significant by both edgeR and NoisET, with noise models trained on biological replicates. For edgeR calls, the cutoffs were a false discovery rate-adjusted p below 0.01 and a log2 fold-change threshold of 1. PCA with hierarchical clustering of max-normalized trajectories of the 1000 most abundant clonotypes was used as exploratory dynamics analysis. Each responding clone was given a CD4 or CD8 phenotype based on the CD4+ and CD8+ repertoires, which had been sequenced separately. The raw public reads went through TCRdb reprocessing: fastp at Q25, MiXCR clone calling, in-frame beta chains kept. Each CDR3 protein appears once, grouped with its most common genes and DNA. TCRdb, not the authors, supplied the V and J calls. The sample table lists 65,000 to 90,000 distinct CDR3 sequences, 10% to 15% of them with a count of one. The top ten clones comprise around two fifths of the sample.

The chain couples TRBV28 to TRBJ2-5; the junction holds 8 bases that match TRBD2. The sequence came from a man younger than 35 who had mild COVID-19 (a few samples of this study predate the infection). The sample titles of this study are shuffled in the database, so cell type and time point are left out; the donor was told from shared clones. What was sequenced was PBMCs or a T cell subset sorted from them (not recorded which). The nucleotide sequence reads as follows: TGTGCCACCACTCCGGGACTAGAGTTTGAGACCCAGTACTTC. Translated, it reads CATTPGLEFETQYF.